These T cell receptor beta chains were read from a single sample in a study of cytomegalovirus exposure and HLA in healthy donors. Using immunoSEQ multiplex PCR, the repertoire was profiled, and TCRdb retains in-frame clones only, with some absent. Of 210,000 or so clones listed, over 60% were seen once; the top ten hold around 2%. Sequenced material: PBMCs. All receptors come from a man between 18 and 35 years old in good health and CMV-seronegative. Each CDR3 is given with its conserved first and last residue. D genes are given only for firm matches. Only some rows state a clone size, as once, few, many or a class for expanded clones.

V	J	D	size	DNA	CDR3
TRBV5-1	TRBJ2-1	NA	NA	TGCGCCAGCAGCTTGCCCGGACTGAACAATGAGCAGTTCTTC	CASSLPGLNNEQFF
TRBV4-1	TRBJ2-1	TRBD2	NA	TGCGCCAGCAGCCCGACTAGCGGGAGGGCCGTCTACAATGAGCAGTTCTTC	CASSPTSGRAVYNEQFF
TRBV5-1	TRBJ1-5	NA	once	TGCGCCAGCAGCTTGGTTCCGGCAGGGGTAAGCAATCAGCCCCAGCATTTT	CASSLVPAGVSNQPQHF
TRBV5-1	TRBJ2-1	NA	few	TGCGCCAGCAGCTTGGACACGTACGATGAGCAGTTCTTC	CASSLDTYDEQFF
TRBV21-1	TRBJ2-1	NA	NA	TGTGCCAGCAGCCAAGCTCGGGTACACAATGAGCAGTTCTTC	CASSQARVHNEQFF
TRBV29-1	TRBJ1-1	NA	NA	TGCAGCGTTGTCGGGGGGCGGTGGACTGAAGCTTTCTTT	CSVVGGRWTEAFF
TRBV7-6	TRBJ2-3	TRBD2	few	TGTGCCAGCAGCCAAACCCTCTGGGCGGGGGTGTCGACAGATACGCAGTATTTT	CASSQTLWAGVSTDTQYF
TRBV7-9	TRBJ1-1	TRBD1	few	TGTGCCAGCAGCGGAGACAGGGGGCACACTGAAGCTTTCTTT	CASSGDRGHTEAFF
TRBV12-5	TRBJ2-7	TRBD2	once	TGTGCTAGTTCCCTAGCGGGGAGGTCCTACGAGCAGTACTTC	CASSLAGRSYEQYF
TRBV30	TRBJ1-1	NA	NA	TGTGCCTGGAGTGGGAGGTGGACCGGCCCGAACACTGAAGCTTTCTTT	CAWSGRWTGPNTEAFF
TRBV5-1	TRBJ1-6	TRBD1	NA	TGCGCCAGCGGGACGGGACAGGGGAATTCACCCCTCCACTTT	CASGTGQGNSPLHF
TRBV4-1	TRBJ2-4	TRBD1	NA	TGCGCCAGCAGCCAAGAGGGGACAGGGGCCAAAAACATTCAGTACTTC	CASSQEGTGAKNIQYF
TRBV7-9	TRBJ2-3	TRBD1	NA	TGTGCCAGCAGCCACACAGGGGGAGGAGATACGCAGTATTTT	CASSHTGGGDTQYF
TRBV28	TRBJ2-5	NA	NA	TGTGCCAGTGTCCCAGGCGCCGGGATTCAAGAGACCCAGTACTTC	CASVPGAGIQETQYF
TRBV28	TRBJ2-3	TRBD2	NA	TGTGCCAGCAGTCCCGCGGGAGGAAGATCCACAGATACGCAGTATTTT	CASSPAGGRSTDTQYF
TRBV7-8	TRBJ1-5	NA	NA	TGTGCCAGCAGACTAGGGGGGGCAGAGTACAATCAGCCCCAGCATTTT	CASRLGGAEYNQPQHF
TRBV30	TRBJ2-5	NA	NA	TGTGCCTGGAAGAAGGAGCTACAAGAGACCCAGTACTTC	CAWKKELQETQYF
TRBV11-2	TRBJ2-7	TRBD1	NA	TGTGCCAGCAGCCCCGGACAGGGCGTAGGGGAGCAGTACTTC	CASSPGQGVGEQYF
TRBV18	TRBJ1-1	NA	NA	TGTGCCAGCTCCTTCCTCGGCGGGCGAACAATGAACACTGAAGCTTTCTTT	CASSFLGGRTMNTEAFF
TRBV6-1	TRBJ1-1	TRBD1	NA	TGTGCCAGCATAACGACAGGGTTGAACACTGAAGCTTTCTTT	CASITTGLNTEAFF
TRBV7-6	TRBJ2-7	NA	few	TGTGCCAGCAGCTTGGATTACAGGACAGCCAACGAGCAGTACTTC	CASSLDYRTANEQYF
TRBV28	TRBJ1-5	NA	NA	TGTGCCAGCAGTTTAAGGGGAGGAAGCAATCAGCCCCAGCATTTT	CASSLRGGSNQPQHF
TRBV30	TRBJ2-3	TRBD2	NA	TGTGCCTGGACAGGACTAGCGGGAAGGGCAGATACGCAGTATTTT	CAWTGLAGRADTQYF
TRBV5-4	TRBJ1-5	NA	NA	TGTGCCAGCAGCATTTGGACATCCCTTAGCAATCAGCCCCAGCATTTT	CASSIWTSLSNQPQHF
TRBV27	TRBJ2-1	TRBD2	NA	TGTGCCAGCAGTAATCCCGGGCGGGAGGTATATAATGAGCAGTTCTTC	CASSNPGREVYNEQFF
TRBV7-9	TRBJ1-5	TRBD1	NA	TGTTCCAGCAGCTTAAGTGCAGGGGGCGTAAATCAGCCCCAGCATTTT	CSSSLSAGGVNQPQHF
TRBV7-9	TRBJ1-2	NA	NA	TGTTCCAGCAGCTTTAACAGGGAAGGCTACACCTTC	CSSSFNREGYTF
TRBV6-1	TRBJ2-7	NA	NA	TGTGCCAGCAGTAAGGACTACTACGAGCAGTACTTC	CASSKDYYEQYF
TRBV28	TRBJ1-5	NA	NA	TGTGCCAGCAGTTTCGGGTGGGTAGGGCCCCAGCATTTT	CASSFGWVGPQHF
TRBV2	TRBJ2-3	TRBD2	NA	TGTGCCAGCATTGGCGGGGGATTGGGCACAGATACGCAGTATTTT	CASIGGGLGTDTQYF
TRBV6-1	TRBJ2-1	TRBD2	NA	TGTGCCAGCAGTGACGGGGGGGCCCCTACCTACAATGAGCAGTTCTTC	CASSDGGAPTYNEQFF
TRBV25-1	TRBJ1-4	NA	NA	TGTGCCAGCAGTGAGACCGGGGGGCTCGATGAAAAACTGTTTTTT	CASSETGGLDEKLFF
TRBV28	TRBJ1-5	NA	NA	TGTGCCAGCAGTGGCGGGGGGGGGCCCAATCAGCCCCAGCATTTT	CASSGGGGPNQPQHF
TRBV6-5	TRBJ2-1	TRBD2	NA	TGTGCCAGCACCACCACTAGCGGCTCCTACAATGAGCAGTTCTTC	CASTTTSGSYNEQFF
TRBV15	TRBJ2-7	TRBD1	NA	TGTGCCACCAGCAGAGGACAGGGAACCTACGAGCAGTACTTC	CATSRGQGTYEQYF
TRBV5-8	TRBJ1-4	NA	NA	TGTGCCAGCAGCTTAATGGGCAGTTCAGGGTTCGCAACTAATGAAAAACTGTTTTTT	CASSLMGSSGFATNEKLFF
TRBV9	TRBJ2-3	NA	NA	TGTGCCAGCAGCGACGGGACACCTAGCACAGATACGCAGTATTTT	CASSDGTPSTDTQYF
TRBV5-1	TRBJ2-1	NA	NA	TGCGCCAGCAGCCCAGGACTCTTACACTCCTACAATGAGCAGTTCTTC	CASSPGLLHSYNEQFF
TRBV7-3	TRBJ2-2	TRBD1	NA	TGTGCCAGCAGCTTAAACAGGGGGCAAAACACCGGGGAGCTGTTTTTT	CASSLNRGQNTGELFF
TRBV7-8	TRBJ2-5	TRBD2	once	TGTGCCAGCAGCGGGAGGCAACTAGCGGGAGTGGGGGAGACCCAGTACTTC	CASSGRQLAGVGETQYF
TRBV4-2	TRBJ1-2	NA	NA	TGTGCCAGCAGCCAAGAGCCCGCGAACTATGGCTACACCTTC	CASSQEPANYGYTF
TRBV18	TRBJ2-2	TRBD2	NA	TGTGCCAGCTCACCACCGGCGGCGTCTAGCGGGAGGTCCACCGGGGAGCTGTTTTTT	CASSPPAASSGRSTGELFF
TRBV29-1	TRBJ2-1	NA	few	TGCAGCGTTGCCCCATTACAGTACAATGAGCAGTTCTTC	CSVAPLQYNEQFF
TRBV6-4	TRBJ2-7	NA	NA	TGTGCCAGCAGCGTCTCCTCGGGACAATCCTACGAGCAGTACTTC	CASSVSSGQSYEQYF
TRBV5-1	TRBJ1-4	NA	NA	TGCGCCAGCAGCTTGTGGGGGAGGGCTAATGAAAAACTGTTTTTT	CASSLWGRANEKLFF
TRBV4-2	TRBJ2-2	NA	NA	TGTGCCAGCAGCCAAACACTAGCTGGCACCGGGGAGCTGTTTTTT	CASSQTLAGTGELFF
TRBV6-4	TRBJ2-2	NA	NA	TGTGCCAGCAGTGGCGGCGGGGCGAACACCGGGGAGCTGTTTTTT	CASSGGGANTGELFF
TRBV7-2	TRBJ1-2	NA	NA	TGTGCCAGCAGCCCCGGGACTGACTATGGCTACACCTTC	CASSPGTDYGYTF
TRBV6-6	TRBJ2-1	TRBD2	NA	TGTGCCAGCCGGGGACTAGCGGGACCCCTTTACAATGAGCAGTTCTTC	CASRGLAGPLYNEQFF
TRBV6-5	TRBJ2-7	TRBD2	once	TGTGCCAGCAGTCCAACTAGCGGGGGGAACTACGAGCAGTACTTC	CASSPTSGGNYEQYF
TRBV5-6	TRBJ2-3	TRBD1	NA	TGTGCCAGCAGCTTGATTACAGGGGAACGAGATACGCAGTATTTT	CASSLITGERDTQYF
TRBV19	TRBJ1-6	TRBD1	NA	TGTGCCAGTAGTATGGCGGGACAGGGAAATTCACCCCTCCACTTT	CASSMAGQGNSPLHF
TRBV29-1	TRBJ1-1	NA	few	TGCAGCGTTGAAGATATTTGGGGGCTCAGGGACACTGAAGCTTTCTTT	CSVEDIWGLRDTEAFF
TRBV27	TRBJ1-5	NA	NA	TGTGCCAGCAGCCAGACAGCCAGGAGCAATCAGCCCCAGCATTTT	CASSQTARSNQPQHF
TRBV11-3	TRBJ2-2	NA	few	TGTGCCAGCAGCCTTAGACAGGCCAGCGGGGAGCTGTTTTTT	CASSLRQASGELFF
TRBV6-1	TRBJ2-2	NA	few	TGTGCCAGCAGTGAACAGGGGATATTAAACACCGGGGAGCTGTTTTTT	CASSEQGILNTGELFF
TRBV28	TRBJ2-3	TRBD2	NA	TGTGCCAGCAGTTTATGGGCTAGCGGGGCCGAGTCAGATACGCAGTATTTT	CASSLWASGAESDTQYF
TRBV4-1	TRBJ2-1	NA	NA	TGCGCCAGCAGCCAGATTGCAGGTGACTACAATGAGCAGTTCTTC	CASSQIAGDYNEQFF
TRBV2	TRBJ2-6	NA	NA	TGTGCCAGCAGTCCCCGGTCTGGGGCCAACGTCCTGACTTTC	CASSPRSGANVLTF